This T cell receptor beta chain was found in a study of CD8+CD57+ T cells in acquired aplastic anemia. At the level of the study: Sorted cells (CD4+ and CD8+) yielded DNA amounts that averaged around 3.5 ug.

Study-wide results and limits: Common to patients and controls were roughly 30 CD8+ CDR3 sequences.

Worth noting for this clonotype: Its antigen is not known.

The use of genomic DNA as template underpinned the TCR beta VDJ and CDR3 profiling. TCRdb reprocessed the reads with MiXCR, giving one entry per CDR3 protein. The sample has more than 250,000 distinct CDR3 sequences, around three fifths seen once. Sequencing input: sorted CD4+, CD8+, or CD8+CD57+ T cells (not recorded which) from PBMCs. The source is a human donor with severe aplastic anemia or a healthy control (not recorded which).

In DNA form, the CDR3 reads TGCAGCGTTGATCCCGCTAACTATGGCTACACCTTC. The encoded protein is CSVDPANYGYTF. This chain links TRBV29-1 with TRBJ1-2; D remains unclear. The germline V gene encodes CDR1 SQVTM and CDR2 ANQGSEA. The V end lost 3 bases, the J end lost 0 bases, and 5 bases lay between the germline ends. The length of the CDR3 is 12 residues.